This TCR beta chain was sequenced during a study of blood T cells in healthy people across ages. Whole-study findings and limits: Long-lived donors exceeded aged donors in naive CD4+ cells and diversity. PBMCs left unsorted prevented a conclusive naive versus antigen-experienced comparison.

The use of a sample-barcoded 5' primer and a J-beta primer mix characterized a second PCR of roughly 7 to 12 cycles. Every cDNA molecule carried a tag from a template-switch adaptor bearing 12 random nucleotides. Every sample produced at least 2.5 million CDR3-containing paired-end reads. TCRdb recomputed calls from the 5' RACE reads with MiXCR, one row per CDR3 protein. This sample yields about 1.5 million distinct CDR3 sequences, of which under 55% are seen a single time; 4% belongs to the top ten. For this clonotype: What it binds is not known.

The sample consisted of blood. The sequence was collected from a woman aged 18-29 years in good health.

The CDR3 region is CSAIHTGTGTRSNTGELFF. In DNA, the CDR3 is TGCAGTGCTATTCATACCGGGACAGGGACGCGTTCGAACACCGGGGAGCTGTTTTTT. The chain couples TRBV20-1 to TRBJ2-2, with 9 bases identical to TRBD1. This CDR3 spans 19 amino acids. The V segment lost 4 bases and the J segment 0 bases; nucleotides outside the gene matches: 15. Germline V CDR1 and CDR2: DFQATT, SNEGSKA (reference sequence).